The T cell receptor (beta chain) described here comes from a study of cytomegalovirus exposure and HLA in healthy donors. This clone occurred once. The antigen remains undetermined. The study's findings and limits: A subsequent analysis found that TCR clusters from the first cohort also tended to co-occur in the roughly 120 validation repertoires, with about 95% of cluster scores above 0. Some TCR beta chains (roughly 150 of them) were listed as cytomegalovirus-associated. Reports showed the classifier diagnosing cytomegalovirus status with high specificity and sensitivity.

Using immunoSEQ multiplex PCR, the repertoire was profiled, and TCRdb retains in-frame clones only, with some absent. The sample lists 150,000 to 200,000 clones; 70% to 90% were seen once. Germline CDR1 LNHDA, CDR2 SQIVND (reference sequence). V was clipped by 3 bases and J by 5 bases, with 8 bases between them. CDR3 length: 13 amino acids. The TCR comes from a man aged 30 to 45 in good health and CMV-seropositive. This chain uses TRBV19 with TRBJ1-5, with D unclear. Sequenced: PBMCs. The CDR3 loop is CASSMREDQPQHF. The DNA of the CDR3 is TGTGCCAGTAGTATGAGGGAAGATCAGCCCCAGCATTTT.